This T cell receptor beta chain was identified in a study of T cell repertoires in cytomegalovirus infection. About the study: The public TCR beta signatures pointed to both CMV infection and matching HLA type. Points from the study as a whole: Pooled public TCR beta family frequency picked out CMV carriers with the relevant HLA. Dominating the ex vivo response were HLA-C-restricted CMV-specific TCR beta clonotypes.

Each CDR3 protein is one row after TCRdb ran MiXCR on the reads. In the table there are some 390,000 distinct CDR3 sequences, 15% to 20% of which are singletons. Germline V lookup: CDR1 DFQATT, CDR2 SNEGSKA (reference sequence). Trimming took off 5 bases at V and 4 bases at J, with 11 bases between the two ends. This CDR3 has 12 amino acids. In the case of this clonotype: The target antigen is unknown.

The rearrangement joins TRBV20-1 to TRBJ1-2; D possibly corresponds to TRBD1 (6 bases). The TCR comes from a human donor in good health (CMV status not recorded). Some clones in this sample may be carry-over from other donors' samples. The sequencing sample was made of PBMCs. The CDR3 DNA follows: TGCAGTGCTCTTGGACAGCTCTATGGCTACACCTTC. As protein: CSALGQLYGYTF.